The 17 T cell receptor beta chains below all came from one sample that was sequenced in a study of T-cell memory formation after mild COVID-19. From the 5' RACE reads, TCRdb called clonotypes with MiXCR, one entry per CDR3 protein. The repertoire holds approximately 60,000 distinct CDR3 sequences, 8% to 9.5% seen once, with approximately 1.2% in the top ten. Specimen: PBMCs or a T cell subset sorted from them (not recorded which). All receptors derive from a man aged 18 to 30 who had mild COVID-19 (a few samples of this study predate the infection). Cell type and time point are not known.

This clonotype was counted ten times or more. The V and J genes are TRBV4-3 and TRBJ2-3; 10 positions agree with TRBD2. Per the germline V gene, CDR1 is LGHNA and CDR2 is YSLEER. The CDR3 covers 16 residues. V was pared by 1 base and J by 1 base, with 2 bases of the junction left unmatched. The CDR3 sequence: CASSQVGTSGTDTQYF. The DNA for the CDR3 is TGCGCCAGCAGCCAAGTGGGGACTAGCGGCACAGATACGCAGTATTTT.

The genes are TRBV11-2 and TRBJ2-7; 10 bases are a match to TRBD2. The V segment lost 5 bases and the J segment 2 bases; nucleotides outside the gene matches: 3. Germline V gives CDR1 SGHAT, CDR2 FQNNGV. The CDR3 runs to 14 residues. DNA for the CDR3: TGTGCCAGCAGCCCCGGGACTAGCGCCTACGAGCAGTACTTC. Its translation: CASSPGTSAYEQYF. Complete variable domain (other parts from reference TRBV11-2 and TRBJ2-7): EAGVAQSPRYKIIEKRQSVAFWCNPISGHATLYWYQQILGQGPKLLIQFQNNGVVDDSQLPKDRFSAERLKGVDSTLKIQPAKLEDSAVYLCASSPGTSAYEQYFGPGTRLTVT.

This clonotype is medium-sized within its sample. The genes are TRBV7-9 and TRBJ2-1; D gene uncertain. This CDR3 comprises 15 residues. V lost 1 base and J lost 5, with 12 bases in between. Per the germline V gene, CDR1 is SEHNR and CDR2 is FQNEAQ (reference sequence). The CDR3 spells CASSLVAIRDNEQFF. The CDR3 nucleotides are TGTGCCAGCAGCTTAGTGGCGATTAGGGACAATGAGCAGTTCTTC.

The table lists this clonotype with a few counts. The genes are TRBV20-1 and TRBJ2-3, with D perhaps assigned TRBD1 or TRBD2 (6 bases each). Germline V gene sequence: CDR1 DFQATT, CDR2 SNEGSKA (reference sequence). The V end lost 0 bases, the J end lost 4 bases, and 14 bases lay between the germline ends. The CDR3 length is 15 residues. This CDR3 is CSARDMGGPPDTQYF. CDR3 coding DNA: TGCAGTGCTAGAGATATGGGGGGCCCCCCAGATACGCAGTATTTT.

This clonotype has just a few counts. This sequence joins TRBV29-1 and TRBJ2-7, with TRBD2 matching 14 bases. The V segment lost 4 bases and the J segment 12 bases; nucleotides outside the gene matches: 5. Germline loops: CDR1 SQVTM, CDR2 ANQGSEA. CDR3 length equals 12 residues. CDR3 sequence (DNA): TGCAGCGTTGTGAGGACTAGCGGGAGGAGGTACTTC. Translating it yields CSVVRTSGRRYF.

V usage is TRBV5-1 and J usage is TRBJ1-2; maybe TRBD1 (5 bases). Germline CDR1 reads SGHRS; CDR2 reads YFSETQ. The CDR3 consists of 14 residues. Trimming shortened V by 1 base and J by 5 bases, and 12 bases separated the two germline ends. The CDR3 nucleotides read TGCGCCAGCAGCTTGATGGACACTTCTTATGGCTACACCTTC. This gives the protein CASSLMDTSYGYTF.

This clonotype was detected ten times or more. The chain is built from TRBV10-3 and TRBJ2-5; tentatively, D is TRBD2 (6 bases). Trimming removed 8 bases from V and 5 bases from J, with 15 bases in between. In germline, CDR1 is ENHRY, CDR2 SYGVKD. This CDR3 has 13 amino acids. CDR3 amino acids: CAIGGSLDETQYF. In DNA form, the CDR3 reads TGTGCCATCGGGGGGAGCCTTGACGAGACCCAGTACTTC.

This clonotype was found many times. The chain carries TRBV5-1 and TRBJ1-1, with D maybe TRBD1 (6 bases). The V gene lost 4 bases and the J gene lost 0 bases, with 16 bases spanning the gap. CDR3 length: 16 residues. Germline assignment: CDR1 SGHRS and CDR2 YFSETQ. CDR3 sequence (DNA): TGCGCCAGCAGCCCCAGGGGCCTGAGGATGAACACTGAAGCTTTCTTT. This sequence encodes CASSPRGLRMNTEAFF.

A few counts support this clonotype. The chain carries TRBV20-1 and TRBJ2-1, with unresolved D. V was cut by 1 base and J by 5 bases, with 3 bases left in between. Germline V gene lookup returns CDR1 DFQATT and CDR2 SNEGSKA (reference sequence). The CDR3 is 11 residues long. The CDR3 region is CSARGDNEQFF. In DNA, the CDR3 is TGCAGTGCTAGAGGAGACAATGAGCAGTTCTTC.

This clonotype was counted between two and nine times. The CDR3 sequence is CASRNSNPNQPQHF. The CDR3 DNA reads TGTGCCAGCAGAAACAGCAATCCGAATCAGCCCCAGCATTTT. The chain is built from TRBV12-3 or TRBV12-4 and TRBJ1-5; D is unresolved. V was trimmed by 6 bases and J by 4 bases, leaving 13 bases between them. This CDR3 region has 14 residues.

Ten or more counts support this clonotype. The chain couples TRBV5-1 to TRBJ2-7; 8 bases fit TRBD1. Germline V gene data show CDR1 as SGHRS and CDR2 as YFSETQ. This CDR3 is 14 amino acids long. V shed 2 bases and J 7 bases; nucleotides not matched to a gene: 8. CDR3 in amino acids: CASSFDRGVREQYF. The CDR3 DNA sequence: TGCGCCAGCAGCTTCGACAGGGGAGTGCGGGAGCAGTACTTC.

This clonotype was detected only a few times. The J gene is TRBJ2-5, the V gene TRBV5-1; TRBD2 agrees at 8 bases. CDR1 is SGHRS and CDR2 is YFSETQ in the germline V gene. The V and J ends lost 4 bases and 1 base, in that order; junction bases with no gene match: 3. The CDR3 loop spans 14 amino acids. The CDR3 DNA reads as TGCGCCAGCAGCGCCGGGACTAGCCAAGAGACCCAGTACTTC. Encoded protein: CASSAGTSQETQYF.

This clonotype has a handful of counts. This chain links TRBV7-9 with TRBJ2-7; no clear D. This CDR3 region has 13 residues. The V gene's germline CDR1 is SEHNR and CDR2 FQNEAQ (reference sequence). Between the trimmed V and J ends, which lost 2 bases and 3 bases, there was a span of 8 bases. The CDR3 reads CASSLSLGYEQYF. The CDR3 region has the DNA TGTGCCAGCAGCTTATCATTGGGCTACGAGCAGTACTTC. Using reference TRBV7-9 and TRBJ2-7 for the parts outside the CDR3, the full variable domain is DTGVSQNPRHKITKRGQNVTFRCDPISEHNRLYWYRQTLGQGPEFLTYFQNEAQLEKSRLLSDRFSAERPKGSFSTLEIQRTEQGDSAMYLCASSLSLGYEQYFGPGTRLTVT.

V gene TRBV11-2 combines with J gene TRBJ2-2; maybe TRBD2 (6 bases). Germline V lookup: CDR1 SGHAT, CDR2 FQNNGV. Trimming left V 6 bases short and J 4 bases short, with 15 bases between. This CDR3 spans 15 amino acids. CDR3 sequence (DNA): TGTGCCAGCAGACTGCCGGGGCGGGGCACCGGGGAGCTGTTTTTT. Translating it yields CASRLPGRGTGELFF.

The V gene is TRBV9, the J gene TRBJ2-5; D not resolved. Germline CDR1 is SGDLS and CDR2 is YYNGEE. The CDR3 has 14 residues. V was clipped by 0 bases and J by 2 bases, with 8 bases between them. The DNA of the CDR3 is TGTGCCAGCAGCGTAGGGTGGCGGCAAGAGACCCAGTACTTC. Translation: CASSVGWRQETQYF.

The sample holds a few counts of this clonotype. The CDR3 DNA is TGTGCCAGCACCCCCGAACCCGGGTGGACTGAAGCTTTCTTT. It specifies CASTPEPGWTEAFF. V and J are TRBV7-9 and TRBJ1-1; D unresolved. The CDR3 contains 14 residues. V lost 7 bases, J lost 5 bases, and 17 bases lay in between. Germline CDR1 SEHNR, CDR2 FQNEAQ (reference sequence).

The V call is TRBV20-1, the J call TRBJ2-7; 13 nucleotides line up with TRBD2. The CDR3 spans 17 residues. J lost 4 bases, V lost 3 bases, and 12 bases had no gene match. Germline V gene lookup returns CDR1 DFQATT and CDR2 SNEGSKA (reference sequence). In nucleotides, the CDR3 is TGCAGTGCTAGGGGTCAACTAGCGGGGGGGCCTTTGTACGAGCAGTACTTC. Amino acids: CSARGQLAGGPLYEQYF.